This T cell receptor (beta chain) was captured in a study of shared clonotypes between healthy human individuals. CD45RO negativity and positive selection for CCR7 defined naive CD8 cells, a population that excluded terminally differentiated effector memory CD45RA+ cells. Healthy and HIV-negative, the adult donors had no recent acute infections or vaccinations. Profiling relied on immunoSEQ multiplex PCR, and the TCRdb table lists in-frame clones only, not all of them. The repertoire includes fewer than 700,000 clones, 85% to 95% of them detected once, and approximately 0.11% sits in the top ten. Trimming cost V 8 bases and J 4 bases; bases outside gene matches: 15. CDR3 length: 17 amino acids. The germline V gene has CDR1 ENHRY and CDR2 SYGVKD.

The source is a woman younger than 45 in good health. Input material: naive CD8+ T cells sorted from blood. The genes are TRBV10-3 and TRBJ1-2, with TRBD1 matching 11 bases. The CDR3 coding sequence is TGTGCCATCTTCGGACAGGGGGCCTCTCTCCCCTTCTATGGCTACACCTTC. Residues: CAIFGQGASLPFYGYTF.